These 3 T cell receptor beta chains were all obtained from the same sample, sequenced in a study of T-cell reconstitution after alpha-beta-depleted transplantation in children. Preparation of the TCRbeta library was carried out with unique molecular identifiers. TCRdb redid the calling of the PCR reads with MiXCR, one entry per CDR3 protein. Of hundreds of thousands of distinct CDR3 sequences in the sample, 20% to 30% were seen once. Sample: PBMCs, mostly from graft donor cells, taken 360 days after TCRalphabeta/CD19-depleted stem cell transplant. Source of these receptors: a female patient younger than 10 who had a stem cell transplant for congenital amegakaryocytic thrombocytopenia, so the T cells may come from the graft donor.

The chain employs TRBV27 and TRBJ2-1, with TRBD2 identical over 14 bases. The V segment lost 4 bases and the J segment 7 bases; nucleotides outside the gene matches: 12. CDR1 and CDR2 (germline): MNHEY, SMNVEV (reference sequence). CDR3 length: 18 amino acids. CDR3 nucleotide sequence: TGTGCCAGCAGTTCTCCACTCAAGACTAGCGGGGGGGTGAATGAGCAGTTCTTC. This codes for CASSSPLKTSGGVNEQFF.

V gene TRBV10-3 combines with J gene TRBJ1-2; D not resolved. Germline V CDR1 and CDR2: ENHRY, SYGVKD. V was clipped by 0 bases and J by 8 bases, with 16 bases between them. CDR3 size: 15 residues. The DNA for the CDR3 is TGTGCCATCAGTGAGTCGGCAGCTAACTATGCGGGCTACACCTTC. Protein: CAISESAANYAGYTF.

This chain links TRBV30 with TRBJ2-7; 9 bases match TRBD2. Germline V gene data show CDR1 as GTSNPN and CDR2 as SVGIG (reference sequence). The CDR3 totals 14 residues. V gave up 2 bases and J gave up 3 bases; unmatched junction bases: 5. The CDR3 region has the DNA TGTGCCTGGAGTCCCTGGCGGGGGGGCTACGAGCAGTACTTC. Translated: CAWSPWRGGYEQYF.